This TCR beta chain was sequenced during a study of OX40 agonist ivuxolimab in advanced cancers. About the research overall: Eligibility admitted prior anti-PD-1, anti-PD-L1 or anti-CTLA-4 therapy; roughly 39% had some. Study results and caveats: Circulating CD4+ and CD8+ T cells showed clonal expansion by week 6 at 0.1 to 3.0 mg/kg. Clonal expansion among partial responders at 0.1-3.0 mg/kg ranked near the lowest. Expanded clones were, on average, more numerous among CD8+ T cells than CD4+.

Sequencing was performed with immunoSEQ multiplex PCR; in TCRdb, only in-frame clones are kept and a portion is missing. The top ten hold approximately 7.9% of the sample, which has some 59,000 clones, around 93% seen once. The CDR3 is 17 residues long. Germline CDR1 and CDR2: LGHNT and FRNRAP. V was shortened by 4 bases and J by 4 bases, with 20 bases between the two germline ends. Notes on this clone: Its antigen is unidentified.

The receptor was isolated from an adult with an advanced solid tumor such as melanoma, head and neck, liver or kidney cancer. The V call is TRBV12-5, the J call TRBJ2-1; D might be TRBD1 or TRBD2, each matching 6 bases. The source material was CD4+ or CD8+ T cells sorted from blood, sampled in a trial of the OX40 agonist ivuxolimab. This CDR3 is CASGSGEGVEGYNEQFF. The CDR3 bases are TGTGCTAGTGGTTCGGGAGAGGGGGTAGAAGGGTACAATGAGCAGTTCTTC.